This TCR beta chain was identified during a study of T cells in Graves' hyperthyroidism and ophthalmopathy. V shed 6 bases, J shed 5 bases, and the junction held 5 bases outside the gene matches. CDR3 size: 13 residues. Germline V gene data show CDR1 as MNHNS and CDR2 as SASEGT. Authors of the study amplified TCR beta CDR3 regions from RNA transcripts. Carried out on the TCR CDR3, a first-round RT-PCR used the HTBI primer set. TCRdb fed the multiplex PCR reads into MiXCR, producing one record per CDR3 protein. This repertoire shows 660,000 or so distinct CDR3 sequences, roughly 46% found once; its top ten account for roughly 7.2%. Those patients with uncontrolled infection, other autoimmune disease, pregnancy or lactation were excluded. Diagnosis rested on symptoms, serum thyroxine and TRAb, thyroid ultrasound, and orbital computed tomography. Study conclusions and caveats: Among thyroid clonotypes expanded above 0.001, most also appeared in blood. Ophthalmopathy was predicted by the model a median of roughly 6 months ahead of onset.

As for this clonotype: As yet, its antigen is unknown. The conserved phenylalanine or tryptophan normally closing the CDR3 is absent here, so this likely arose from a read error.

The receptor was isolated from an adult man with Graves' disease, either hyperthyroidism or ophthalmopathy (not recorded which). V is TRBV6-1 and J is TRBJ1-2; 8 nucleotides agree with TRBD1. Sequencing was done on a sample of peripheral blood or thyroid tissue (not recorded which). In DNA, the CDR3 is TGTGCCAGCAGCAGGGACAGGTCGTATGGCTACACCCTC. As protein: CASSRDRSYGYTL.